This T cell receptor (beta chain) was recovered during a study of blood T cell repertoires in COVID-19. Study background: Acute-phase and convalescent COVID-19 samples originated in the United States, Italy and Spain.

Between the trimmed V and J ends, which lost 3 bases and 4 bases, there was a span of 6 bases. The CDR3 runs to 13 residues. Sequenced by immunoSEQ multiplex PCR; TCRdb stores in-frame clones only, minus some. The sample has 150,000 or so clones, approximately 90% seen once; the top ten hold less than 5%. Residents of under 25 US areas, aged about 18 to 95 years, made up the participants. Membership in each cohort depended on participant-reported clinical history. Someone with COVID-19 had been met by exposed participants within 2 weeks before study entry. The sample comprised PBMCs or T cells enriched from blood (not recorded which). The gene calls are TRBV12-3 or TRBV12-4 and TRBJ2-2; no definite D call. This receptor was obtained from a woman aged 40-49 years who had been exposed to COVID-19. The CDR3 loop is CASSFTGTGELFF. The CDR3 region has the DNA TGTGCCAGCAGTTTTACTGGCACCGGGGAGCTGTTTTTT.